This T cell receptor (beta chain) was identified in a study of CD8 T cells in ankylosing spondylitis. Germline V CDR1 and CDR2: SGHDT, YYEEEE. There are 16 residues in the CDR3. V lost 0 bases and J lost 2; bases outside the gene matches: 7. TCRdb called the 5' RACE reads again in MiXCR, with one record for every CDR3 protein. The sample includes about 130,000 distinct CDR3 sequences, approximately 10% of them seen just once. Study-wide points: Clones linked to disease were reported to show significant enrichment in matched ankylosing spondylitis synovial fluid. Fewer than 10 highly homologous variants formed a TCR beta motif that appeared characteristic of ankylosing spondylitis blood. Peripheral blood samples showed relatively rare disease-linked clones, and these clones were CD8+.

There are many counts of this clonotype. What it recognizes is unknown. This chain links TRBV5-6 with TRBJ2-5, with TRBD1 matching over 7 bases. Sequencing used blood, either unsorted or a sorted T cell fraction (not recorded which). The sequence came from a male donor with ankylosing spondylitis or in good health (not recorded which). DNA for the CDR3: TGTGCCAGCAGCTTGGGGTTCGGCAGGGGGCAAGAGACCCAGTACTTC. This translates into CASSLGFGRGQETQYF. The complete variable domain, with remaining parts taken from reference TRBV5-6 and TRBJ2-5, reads DAGVTQSPTHLIKTRGQQVTLRCSPKSGHDTVSWYQQALGQGPQFIFQYYEEEERQRGNFPDRFSGHQFPNYSSELNVNALLLGDSALYLCASSLGFGRGQETQYFGPGTRLLVL.